One sample yielded the 9 T cell receptor beta chains listed below, sequenced in a study of cytomegalovirus exposure and HLA in healthy donors (dated by TCRdb to 2016 to 2017). Library generation was performed with the immunoSEQ multiplex PCR assay. For the multiplex PCR, a mixture combining 60 forward primers for TCR Vbeta segments and 13 reverse primers for TCR Jbeta segments was used. Imported from immuneACCESS, the table was reduced by TCRdb to in-frame sequences with V and J called. These copies leave out some clones; in studies compared against another copy, an unresolved V gene accounts for under half, and the cause of the remainder is not known. The sample contains fewer than 70,000 clones, around 66% of them found a single time. The top ten clonotypes cover 14% of the sample. Sample: PBMCs. These receptors all come from a male donor in good health and CMV-seropositive.

This rearrangement joins TRBV11-3 to TRBJ2-7; TRBD2 agrees at 12 bases. Germline values: CDR1 SGHNT, CDR2 YENEEA. This CDR3 is 15 amino acids long. The V gene end was trimmed by 6 bases and the J gene end by 6 bases; junction bases not matched to a gene: 9. Here the CDR3 reads CASSDRLAGDSEQYF. The CDR3 coding sequence is TGTGCCAGCAGTGATCGACTAGCGGGGGACTCCGAGCAGTACTTC.

This sequence joins TRBV6-6 and TRBJ2-7; D may be TRBD1 (6 bases). The V gene's germline CDR1 is MNHNY and CDR2 SVGAGI (reference sequence). This CDR3 has 12 amino acids. Trimming stripped 3 bases from V and 9 bases from J, with 12 bases between. The CDR3 region has the DNA TGTGCCAGCAGTTATAGTGGGGGCGGGCAGTACTTC. Protein product: CASSYSGGGQYF.

This clone was counted between two and nine times. The CDR3 loop is CASSLEGDTQYF. The CDR3 DNA is TGCGCCAGCAGCTTGGAGGGGGATACGCAGTATTTT. The chain combines TRBV5-1 with TRBJ2-3; tentatively, D is TRBD1 (5 bases). The CDR3 sequence is 12 residues long. Germline CDR1 and CDR2: SGHRS and YFSETQ. V lost 0 bases to trimming and J lost 6 bases, with 5 bases between them.

The chain couples TRBV6-4 to TRBJ2-1; 7 bases align to TRBD2. The CDR3 consists of 15 residues. With V trimmed by 5 bases and J by 4 bases, 8 bases remained unmatched. The germline V gene has CDR1 MRHNA and CDR2 SNTAGT. The CDR3 nucleotides are TGTGCCAGCAGTTCGACCTCCGGGGGGTACAATGAGCAGTTCTTC. Protein: CASSSTSGGYNEQFF.

The rearrangement uses TRBV30 and TRBJ2-2, with a possible D match to TRBD1 (6 bases). The CDR3 covers 12 residues. The V and J ends lost 6 bases and 4 bases respectively, with 9 bases between them. CDR1 GTSNPN and CDR2 SVGIG come from the germline V gene (reference sequence). The CDR3 is CACAQGTGELFF. The DNA of the CDR3 is TGTGCCTGCGCACAGGGCACCGGGGAGCTGTTTTTT. Filled out from reference TRBV30 and TRBJ2-2, the complete variable domain reads SQTIHQWPATLVQPVGSPLSLECTVEGTSNPNLYWYRQAAGRGLQLLFYSVGIGQISSEVPQNLSASRPQDRQFILSSKKLLLSDSGFYLCACAQGTGELFFGEGSRLTVL.

This clone was recorded a few times. This chain connects TRBV12-5 to TRBJ1-5; the match to TRBD1 covers 12 bases. V lost 0 bases, J lost 2 bases, and 2 bases stayed unmatched. CDR1 and CDR2 (germline): LGHNT, FRNRAP. The CDR3 is made up of 17 amino acids. The CDR3 region is CASGLVGTGGRNQPQHF. For the CDR3, the DNA is TGTGCTAGTGGTTTGGTAGGGACAGGGGGCCGCAATCAGCCCCAGCATTTT.

The rearrangement uses TRBV5-1 and TRBJ2-7, with a tentative D call TRBD1 (6 bases). The CDR3 contains 13 residues. With 4 bases removed from V and 4 bases from J, the gap between germline ends came to 12 bases. Germline V gene data show CDR1 as SGHRS and CDR2 as YFSETQ. The CDR3 DNA reads as TGCGCCAGCAGCAGGGGGACGGCTTACGAGCAGTACTTC. Amino acids: CASSRGTAYEQYF.

This clone was counted only a few times. This chain uses TRBV10-3 with TRBJ1-1; tentative D call: TRBD1 (5 bases). The CDR3 runs 11 residues. CDR1 is ENHRY and CDR2 is SYGVKD in the germline V gene. V lost 2 bases and J lost 8, with 6 bases in between. CDR3 amino acids: CAISEDSEAFF. CDR3 nucleotides: TGTGCCATCAGTGAGGACAGCGAAGCTTTCTTT.

This chain joins TRBV4-3 and TRBJ2-5; TRBD2 matches at 7 bases. V shed 0 bases and J 2 bases; nucleotides not matched to a gene: 3. The CDR3 is 15 amino acids. The V gene's germline CDR1 is LGHNA and CDR2 YSLEER. This CDR3 is CASSQDWRGQETQYF. The CDR3 bases are TGCGCCAGCAGCCAAGATTGGCGGGGGCAAGAGACCCAGTACTTC.